This is a list of T cell receptor beta chains from one sample in a study of T cell responses to AZD1222 COVID-19 vaccine. The repertoire was sequenced with immunoSEQ multiplex PCR; TCRdb's copy has only in-frame clones and lacks some. The sample yields roughly 160,000 clones, about nine tenths seen once. The specimen was peripheral blood, collected on day 0 of AZD1222 vaccination. The receptors were gathered from an adult in good health. CDR3s include the opening cysteine and the closing phenylalanine or tryptophan. D genes are given only for firm matches. Clone size is stated in some rows and not others, as once, few, many or a class when expanded.

d_call	v_call	clone_size	j_call	cdr3_aa	cdr3_nt
TRBD1	TRBV20-1	once	TRBJ1-2	CSASPEAQGVHGYTF	TGCAGTGCGAGTCCTGAGGCACAGGGGGTTCATGGCTACACCTTC
TRBD1	TRBV30	-	TRBJ1-2	CAWSLTGQNGYTF	TGTGCCTGGAGTCTTACGGGACAGAATGGCTACACCTTC
-	TRBV4-1	-	TRBJ2-6	CASSQAEGSGANVLTF	TGCGCCAGCAGCCAAGCCGAAGGGTCTGGGGCCAACGTCCTGACTTTC
-	TRBV5-1	few	TRBJ1-1	CASSLTGDREAFF	TGCGCCAGCAGCTTGACCGGGGACCGGGAAGCTTTCTTT
-	TRBV12-3/TRBV12-4	once	TRBJ1-5	CASSKLGNQPQHF	TGTGCCAGCAGTAAATTGGGCAATCAGCCCCAGCATTTT
TRBD1	TRBV6-1	-	TRBJ1-2	CASSEGWMGTANYYGYTF	TGTGCCAGCAGTGAAGGCTGGATGGGGACAGCAAACTACTATGGCTACACCTTC
-	TRBV7-9	-	TRBJ1-3	CASSLKGSGNTIYF	TGTGCCAGCAGTCTAAAGGGGTCTGGAAACACCATATATTTT
-	TRBV5-5	once	TRBJ2-5	CASSLVRGVRETQYF	TGTGCCAGCAGCTTGGTCAGGGGTGTGCGAGAGACCCAGTACTTC
TRBD1	TRBV12-5	-	TRBJ2-1	CASVIPGQGSHNEQFF	TGTGCTAGTGTTATACCGGGACAGGGGTCCCACAATGAGCAGTTCTTC
-	TRBV21-1	-	TRBJ1-6	CASSKEGRIPNSPLHF	TGTGCCAGCAGCAAAGAAGGCCGCATCCCAAATTCACCCCTCCACTTT
TRBD2	TRBV27	-	TRBJ2-7	CASRTSGYINEQYF	TGTGCCAGCAGGACTAGCGGGTACATAAACGAGCAGTACTTC
TRBD2	TRBV27	-	TRBJ2-1	CASQSGGNYEQFF	TGTGCCAGCCAATCGGGAGGGAACTATGAGCAGTTCTTC
-	TRBV5-1	-	TRBJ1-1	CASSSYGNTEAFF	TGCGCCAGCAGCTCCTACGGTAACACTGAAGCTTTCTTT
TRBD1	TRBV11-2	-	TRBJ2-7	CASSLSQGVYEQYF	TGTGCCAGCAGCTTAAGCCAGGGGGTCTACGAGCAGTACTTC
-	TRBV19	-	TRBJ2-5	CASSIGLWETQYF	TGTGCCAGTAGTATCGGACTGTGGGAGACCCAGTACTTC
-	TRBV6-5	-	TRBJ1-2	CASSSRTNYGYTF	TGTGCCAGCAGTTCTCGAACTAACTATGGCTACACCTTC
-	TRBV6-1	-	TRBJ1-1	CASSEYVRVNTEAFF	TGTGCCAGCAGTGAATACGTCCGGGTGAACACTGAAGCTTTCTTT
TRBD1	TRBV7-8	-	TRBJ1-1	CASSESHGTGVTEAFF	TGTGCCAGCAGCGAAAGCCACGGGACAGGGGTCACTGAAGCTTTCTTT
-	TRBV14	-	TRBJ1-2	CASSLGQFGYTF	TGTGCCAGCAGCTTAGGACAGTTTGGCTACACCTTC
-	TRBV7-9	-	TRBJ1-2	CASSPDGFLGYTF	TGTGCCAGCAGCCCGGACGGGTTCCTTGGCTACACCTTC
-	TRBV19	once	TRBJ1-5	CASSIAPGYQPQHF	TGTGCCAGTAGTATAGCTCCAGGTTATCAGCCCCAGCATTTT
-	TRBV18	-	TRBJ1-1	CASSLGPLPEAFF	TGTGCCAGCTCACTAGGACCGCTCCCTGAAGCTTTCTTT
TRBD2	TRBV7-8	few	TRBJ2-1	CASSLAGGGKGHEQFF	TGTGCCAGCAGCTTAGCAGGCGGGGGGAAGGGGCATGAGCAGTTCTTC
TRBD1	TRBV3-1/TRBV3-2	-	TRBJ1-2	CASSHGQGSYGYTF	TGTGCCAGCAGCCACGGACAGGGAAGCTATGGCTACACCTTC
-	TRBV3-1/TRBV3-2	-	TRBJ1-5	CASSHSNQPQHF	TGTGCAAGTTCCCATAGCAATCAGCCCCAGCATTTT
-	TRBV5-1	-	TRBJ1-5	CASSEQGAGQPQHF	TGCGCCAGCAGCGAACAGGGAGCGGGTCAGCCCCAGCATTTT
TRBD1	TRBV6-1	-	TRBJ1-2	CASSDTTGGYGYTF	TGTGCCAGCAGTGACACGACAGGGGGATATGGCTACACCTTC
TRBD2	TRBV27	-	TRBJ2-5	CASSLGAGGRQETQYF	TGTGCCAGCAGTTTAGGGGCGGGGGGGCGGCAAGAGACCCAGTACTTC
-	TRBV19	-	TRBJ2-3	CASSMGRGTDTQYF	TGTGCCAGTAGTATGGGGAGGGGGACAGATACGCAGTATTTT
-	TRBV19	-	TRBJ1-5	CASNTAYQPQHF	TGTGCCAGTAATACAGCTTACCAGCCCCAGCATTTT
-	TRBV28	-	TRBJ2-7	CASSGAGQISYEQYF	TGTGCCAGCAGCGGCGCGGGACAGATATCTTACGAGCAGTACTTC
-	TRBV12-3/TRBV12-4	-	TRBJ2-7	CASSGPQVNEQYF	TGTGCCAGCAGTGGCCCACAGGTTAACGAGCAGTACTTC
-	TRBV19	-	TRBJ1-2	CASLTGARGTAANYGYTF	TGTGCAAGCCTAACGGGCGCGCGCGGAACCGCAGCTAACTATGGCTACACCTTC
-	TRBV11-2	-	TRBJ1-1	CASSFQDAGSLNTEAFF	TGTGCCAGCAGCTTCCAAGACGCCGGGAGCCTAAACACTGAAGCTTTCTTT
-	TRBV2	-	TRBJ2-3	CASQIGLTDTQYF	TGTGCCAGCCAGATCGGGCTCACAGATACGCAGTATTTT
TRBD1	TRBV3-1/TRBV3-2	-	TRBJ2-7	CASSHADRRYEQYF	TGTGCCAGCAGCCATGCGGACAGGAGATACGAGCAGTACTTC
-	TRBV9	-	TRBJ1-1	CASSVGEYTEAFF	TGTGCCAGCAGCGTAGGGGAATACACTGAAGCTTTCTTT
-	TRBV6-1	-	TRBJ1-2	CASSEGQGYGYTF	TGTGCCAGCAGTGAAGGGCAGGGCTATGGCTACACCTTC
TRBD1	TRBV5-8	-	TRBJ1-1	CASSLGGQGGTEAFF	TGTGCCAGCAGCTTGGGGGGACAGGGAGGAACTGAAGCTTTCTTT
-	TRBV19	-	TRBJ2-1	CASSIDGQWALGYNEQFF	TGTGCCAGTAGTATAGACGGACAGTGGGCATTAGGATACAATGAGCAGTTCTTC
-	TRBV28	-	TRBJ1-4	CASTPGGKLFF	TGTGCCAGCACCCCTGGGGGAAAACTGTTTTTT
TRBD2	TRBV7-8	-	TRBJ2-1	CASSQTFGGAYNEQFF	TGTGCCAGCAGCCAGACTTTTGGGGGGGCCTACAATGAGCAGTTCTTC
-	TRBV4-1	-	TRBJ1-2	CASSPRGAQANYGYTF	TGCGCCAGCAGTCCAAGAGGAGCCCAAGCTAACTATGGCTACACCTTC
-	TRBV5-1	-	TRBJ1-1	CASSFQLEGTEAFF	TGCGCCAGCAGCTTTCAACTCGAGGGTACTGAAGCTTTCTTT
TRBD1	TRBV7-2	once	TRBJ1-1	CASSLAAGGWTEAFF	TGTGCCAGCAGCTTAGCTGCAGGGGGCTGGACTGAAGCTTTCTTT
TRBD1	TRBV28	-	TRBJ1-1	CASSSLTGGTEAFF	TGTGCCAGCAGTTCCTTGACAGGGGGCACTGAAGCTTTCTTT
-	TRBV27	-	TRBJ2-2	CASTPLAWLNTGELFF	TGTGCCAGCACCCCCTTGGCCTGGCTGAACACCGGGGAGCTGTTTTTT